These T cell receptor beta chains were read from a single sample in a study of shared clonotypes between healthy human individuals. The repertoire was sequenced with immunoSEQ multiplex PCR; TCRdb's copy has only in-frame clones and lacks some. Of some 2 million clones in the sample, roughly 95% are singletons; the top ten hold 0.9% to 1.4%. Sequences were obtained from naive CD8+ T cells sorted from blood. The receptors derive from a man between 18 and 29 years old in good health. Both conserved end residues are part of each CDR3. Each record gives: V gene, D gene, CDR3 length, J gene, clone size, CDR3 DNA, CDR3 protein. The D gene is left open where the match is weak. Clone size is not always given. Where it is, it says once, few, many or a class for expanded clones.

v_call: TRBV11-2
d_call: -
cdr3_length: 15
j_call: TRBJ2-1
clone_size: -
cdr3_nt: TGTGCCAGCAGCTTGAGCAGGGGATCCGACAATGAGCAGTTCTTC
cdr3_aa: CASSLSRGSDNEQFF

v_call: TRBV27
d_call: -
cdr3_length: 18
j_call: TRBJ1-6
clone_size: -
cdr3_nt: TGTGCCAGCAGTTTAACCCCCGGGGGGAGCTCCTATAATTCACCCCTCCACTTT
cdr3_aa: CASSLTPGGSSYNSPLHF

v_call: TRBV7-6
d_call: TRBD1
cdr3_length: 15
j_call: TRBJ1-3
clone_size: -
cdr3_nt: TGTGCCAGCAGCTCTGACAGGGGAGAAGGAAACACCATATATTTT
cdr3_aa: CASSSDRGEGNTIYF

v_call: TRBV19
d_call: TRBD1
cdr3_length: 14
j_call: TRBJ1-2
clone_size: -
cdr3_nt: TGTGCCAGTAGACTGGACAGGGATGCCCATGGCTACACCTTC
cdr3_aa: CASRLDRDAHGYTF

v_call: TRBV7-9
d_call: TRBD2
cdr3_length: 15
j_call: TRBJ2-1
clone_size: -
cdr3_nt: TGTGCCAGCAGCTTAGGTAGCGGGCCCTACAATGAGCAGTTCTTC
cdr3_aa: CASSLGSGPYNEQFF

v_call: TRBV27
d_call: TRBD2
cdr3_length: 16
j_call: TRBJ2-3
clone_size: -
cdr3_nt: TGTGCCAGCAGTACCCCGAGACTAGCTTCCACAGATACGCAGTATTTT
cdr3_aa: CASSTPRLASTDTQYF

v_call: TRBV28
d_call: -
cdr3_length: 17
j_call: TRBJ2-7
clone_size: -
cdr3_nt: TGTGCCAGCACCTCCCGACGCCTAGGCTACGAGGACTACGAGCAGTACTTC
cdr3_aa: CASTSRRLGYEDYEQYF

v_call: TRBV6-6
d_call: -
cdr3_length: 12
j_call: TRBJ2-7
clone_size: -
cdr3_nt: TGTGCCAGCTGGGACACTCTCTACGAGCAGTACTTC
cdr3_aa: CASWDTLYEQYF

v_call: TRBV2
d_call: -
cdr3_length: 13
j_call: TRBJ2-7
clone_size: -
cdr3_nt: TGTGCCAGCAGTGAGGACATAGCCTACGAGCAGTACTTC
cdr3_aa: CASSEDIAYEQYF

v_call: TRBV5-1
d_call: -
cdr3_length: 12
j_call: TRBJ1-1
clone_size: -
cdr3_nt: TGCGCCAGCAGCTGGGGGGACACCGAAGCTTTCTTT
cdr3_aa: CASSWGDTEAFF

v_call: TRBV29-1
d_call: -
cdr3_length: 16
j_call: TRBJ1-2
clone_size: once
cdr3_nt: TGCAGCGTTGAAGTTTCGGGGGGCGGAGGTTCTAATGGCTACACCTTC
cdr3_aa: CSVEVSGGGGSNGYTF

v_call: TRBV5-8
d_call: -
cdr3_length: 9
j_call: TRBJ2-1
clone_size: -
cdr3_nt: TGTGTGGGCTACAATGAGCAGTTCTTC
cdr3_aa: CVGYNEQFF

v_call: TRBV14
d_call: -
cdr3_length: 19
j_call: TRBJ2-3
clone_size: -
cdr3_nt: TGTGCCAGCAGCCAAGCCCCGGGTAGCCGGGACCTAATCACAGATACGCAGTATTTT
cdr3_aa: CASSQAPGSRDLITDTQYF

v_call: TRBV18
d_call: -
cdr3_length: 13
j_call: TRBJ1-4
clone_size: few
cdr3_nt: TGTGCCAGCTCAAGGGGACAAAATGAAAAACTGTTTTTT
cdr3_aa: CASSRGQNEKLFF

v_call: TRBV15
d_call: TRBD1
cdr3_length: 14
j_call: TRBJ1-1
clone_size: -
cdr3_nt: TGTGCCACCAGCAGACAGGGGGACAACACTGAAGCTTTCTTT
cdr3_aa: CATSRQGDNTEAFF

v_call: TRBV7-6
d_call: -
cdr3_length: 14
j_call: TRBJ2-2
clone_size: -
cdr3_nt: TGTGCCTCCGGAAGGCTCACGAACACCGGGGAGCTGTTTTTT
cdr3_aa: CASGRLTNTGELFF

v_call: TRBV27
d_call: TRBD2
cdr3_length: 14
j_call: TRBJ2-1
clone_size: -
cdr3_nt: TGTGCCAGCAGTTTAAGCGGGAGTCTCAATGAGCAGTTCTTC
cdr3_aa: CASSLSGSLNEQFF

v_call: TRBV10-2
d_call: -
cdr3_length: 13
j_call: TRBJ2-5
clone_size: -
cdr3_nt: TGCGCCAGCAGGAAGGGGATGGGTGAGACCCAGTACTTC
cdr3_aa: CASRKGMGETQYF

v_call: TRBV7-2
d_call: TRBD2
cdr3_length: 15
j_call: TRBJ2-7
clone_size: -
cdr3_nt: TGTGCCACCGGGGAGGCGGGAGGGCCTAACTACGAGCAGTACTTC
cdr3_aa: CATGEAGGPNYEQYF

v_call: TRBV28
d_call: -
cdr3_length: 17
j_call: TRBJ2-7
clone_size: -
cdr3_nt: TGTGCCAGCAGTTGGGAGGAGGGTGGTAAGAACTCCTACGAGCAGTACTTC
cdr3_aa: CASSWEEGGKNSYEQYF

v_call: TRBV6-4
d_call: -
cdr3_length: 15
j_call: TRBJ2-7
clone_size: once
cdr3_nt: TGTGCCAGCAGTGGCAGGGGACGGCGAACCTACGAGCAGTACTTC
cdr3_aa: CASSGRGRRTYEQYF

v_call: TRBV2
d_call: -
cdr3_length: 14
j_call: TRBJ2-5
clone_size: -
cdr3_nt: TGTGCCAGCAGTGAGGGTCCAAGAGGGGAGACCCAGTACTTC
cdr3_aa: CASSEGPRGETQYF

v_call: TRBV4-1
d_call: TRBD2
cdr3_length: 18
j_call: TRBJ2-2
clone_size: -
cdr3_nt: TGCGCCAGCAGCCAAGATGCTCACAGCGGGGGGAACACCGGGGAGCTGTTTTTT
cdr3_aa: CASSQDAHSGGNTGELFF

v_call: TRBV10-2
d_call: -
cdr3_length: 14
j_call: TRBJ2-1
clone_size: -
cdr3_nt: TGCGCCAGCAGTGATGGGGGGTCCTACAATGAGCAGTTCTTC
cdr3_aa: CASSDGGSYNEQFF

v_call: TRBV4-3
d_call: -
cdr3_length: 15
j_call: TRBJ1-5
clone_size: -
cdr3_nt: TGCGCCAGCAGCCAAGATATCGGGGAAGGTCAGCCCCAGCATTTT
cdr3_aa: CASSQDIGEGQPQHF

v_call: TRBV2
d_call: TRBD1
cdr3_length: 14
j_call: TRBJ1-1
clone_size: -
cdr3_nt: TGTGCCAGCAGGTCGACAGGGACTTCAACTGAAGCTTTCTTT
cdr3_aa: CASRSTGTSTEAFF

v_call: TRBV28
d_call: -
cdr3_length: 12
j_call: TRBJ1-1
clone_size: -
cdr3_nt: TGTGCCAGCAATTTGGATAACACTGAAGCTTTCTTT
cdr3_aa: CASNLDNTEAFF

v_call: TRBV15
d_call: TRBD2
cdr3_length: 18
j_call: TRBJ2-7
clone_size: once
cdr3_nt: TGTGCCACCAGCAGGGACATAGCGGGAGGGCCGGTATCCTACGAGCAGTACTTC
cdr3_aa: CATSRDIAGGPVSYEQYF

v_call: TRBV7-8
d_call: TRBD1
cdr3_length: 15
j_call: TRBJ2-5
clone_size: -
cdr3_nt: TGTGCCAGCAGCTTAGAGGGGGCCCGGCAAGAGACCCAGTACTTC
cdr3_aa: CASSLEGARQETQYF

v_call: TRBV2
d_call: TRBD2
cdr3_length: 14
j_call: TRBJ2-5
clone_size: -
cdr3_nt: TGTGCCAGCAGTGAACGGCGGGAGGGAGAGACCCAGTACTTC
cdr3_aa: CASSERREGETQYF

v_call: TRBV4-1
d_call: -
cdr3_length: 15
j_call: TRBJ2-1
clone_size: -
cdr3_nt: TGCGCCAGCAGCCAAGATGGCGGGTTCTACAATGAGCAGTTCTTC
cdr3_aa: CASSQDGGFYNEQFF

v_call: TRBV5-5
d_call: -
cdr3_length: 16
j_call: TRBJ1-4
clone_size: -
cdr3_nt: TGTGCCAGCAGCGTCTCCGGGACACTAACTAATGAAAAACTGTTTTTT
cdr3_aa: CASSVSGTLTNEKLFF

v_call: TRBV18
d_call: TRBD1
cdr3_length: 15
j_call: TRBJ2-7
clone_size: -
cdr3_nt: TGTGCCAGCTCACCTCCGGACAGGGATGGTTACGAGCAGTACTTC
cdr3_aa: CASSPPDRDGYEQYF

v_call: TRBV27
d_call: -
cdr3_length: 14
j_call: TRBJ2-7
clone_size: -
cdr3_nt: TGTGCCAGCAGTATATCGACAGGACCCTACGAGCAGTACTTC
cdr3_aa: CASSISTGPYEQYF

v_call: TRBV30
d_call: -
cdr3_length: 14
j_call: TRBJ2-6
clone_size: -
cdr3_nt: TGTGCCTGGACAGAGTCCTCTGGGGCCAACGTCCTGACTTTC
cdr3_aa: CAWTESSGANVLTF

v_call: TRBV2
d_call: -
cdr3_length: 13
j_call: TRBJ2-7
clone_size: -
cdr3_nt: TGTGCCAGCAGTTCCCTAGTAGGCTACGAGCAGTACTTC
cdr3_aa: CASSSLVGYEQYF

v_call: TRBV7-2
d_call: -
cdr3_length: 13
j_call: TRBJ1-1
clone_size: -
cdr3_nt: TGTGCCAGCAGCTTTGGAGGTATCTCTGAAGCTTTCTTT
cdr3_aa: CASSFGGISEAFF

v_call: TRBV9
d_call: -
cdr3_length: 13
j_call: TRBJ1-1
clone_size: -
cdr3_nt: TGTGCCAGCAGCGCCGACAGTTACACTGAAGCTTTCTTT
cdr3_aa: CASSADSYTEAFF

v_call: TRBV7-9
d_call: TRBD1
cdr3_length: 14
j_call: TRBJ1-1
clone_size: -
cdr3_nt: TGTGCCAGCAGACCGGCAGGGGGCTCGGCCGAAGCTTTCTTT
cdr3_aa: CASRPAGGSAEAFF

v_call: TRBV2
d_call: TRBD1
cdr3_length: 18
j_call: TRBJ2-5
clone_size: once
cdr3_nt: TGTGCCAGCACCTGGGACGGGGACAGGATCCCCTACCAAGAGACCCAGTACTTC
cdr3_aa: CASTWDGDRIPYQETQYF

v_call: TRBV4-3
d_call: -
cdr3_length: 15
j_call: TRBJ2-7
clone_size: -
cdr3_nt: TGCGCCAGCAGCCAAGTGGCGGGTTACACCTACGAGCAGTACTTC
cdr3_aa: CASSQVAGYTYEQYF

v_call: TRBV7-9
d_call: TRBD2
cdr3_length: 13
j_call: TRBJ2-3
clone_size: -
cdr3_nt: TGTGCCAGCAGACCTGGCGGGGGGGATACGCAGTATTTT
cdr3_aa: CASRPGGGDTQYF

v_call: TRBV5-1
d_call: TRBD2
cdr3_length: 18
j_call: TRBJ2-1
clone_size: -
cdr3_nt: TGCGCCAGCAGCCTAGACCCACGACTAGCGCCCCCCTACAATGAGCAGTTCTTC
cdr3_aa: CASSLDPRLAPPYNEQFF